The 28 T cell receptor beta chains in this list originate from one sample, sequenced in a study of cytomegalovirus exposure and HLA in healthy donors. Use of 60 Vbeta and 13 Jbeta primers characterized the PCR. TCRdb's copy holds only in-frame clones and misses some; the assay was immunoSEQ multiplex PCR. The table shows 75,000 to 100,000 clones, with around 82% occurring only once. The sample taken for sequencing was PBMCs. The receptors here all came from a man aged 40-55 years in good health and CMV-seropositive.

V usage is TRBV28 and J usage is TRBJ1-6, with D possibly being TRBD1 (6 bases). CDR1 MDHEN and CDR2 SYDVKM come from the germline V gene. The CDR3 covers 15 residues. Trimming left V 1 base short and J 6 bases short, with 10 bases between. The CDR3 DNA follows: TGTGCCAGCAGTTTATTTGGGGGCTCTAATTCACCCCTCCACTTT. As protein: CASSLFGGSNSPLHF.

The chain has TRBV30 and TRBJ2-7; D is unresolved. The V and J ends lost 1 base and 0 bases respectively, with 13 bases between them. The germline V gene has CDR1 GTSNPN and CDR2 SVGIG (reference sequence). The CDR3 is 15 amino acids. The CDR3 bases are TGTGCCTGGAGTGGTCAGGCTGATCTCTCCTACGAGCAGTACTTC. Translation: CAWSGQADLSYEQYF.

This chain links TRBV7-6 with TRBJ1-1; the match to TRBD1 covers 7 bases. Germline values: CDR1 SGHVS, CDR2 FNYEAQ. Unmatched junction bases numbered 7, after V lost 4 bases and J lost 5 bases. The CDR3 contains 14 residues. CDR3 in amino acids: CASSYAGGMTEAFF. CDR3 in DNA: TGTGCCAGCAGCTACGCAGGGGGTATGACTGAAGCTTTCTTT.

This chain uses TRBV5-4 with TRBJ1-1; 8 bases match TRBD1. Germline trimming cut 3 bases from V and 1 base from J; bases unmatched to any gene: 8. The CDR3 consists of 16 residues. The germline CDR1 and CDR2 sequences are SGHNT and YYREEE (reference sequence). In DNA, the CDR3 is TGTGCCAGCAGCTGGACTACCGGGACAGGGAACACTGAAGCTTTCTTT. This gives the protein CASSWTTGTGNTEAFF.

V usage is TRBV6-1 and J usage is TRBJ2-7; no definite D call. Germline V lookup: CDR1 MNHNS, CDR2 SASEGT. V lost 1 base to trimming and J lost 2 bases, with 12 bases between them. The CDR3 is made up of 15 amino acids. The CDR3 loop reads CASSEEALRTYEQYF. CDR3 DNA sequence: TGTGCCAGCAGTGAAGAGGCACTACGGACCTACGAGCAGTACTTC.

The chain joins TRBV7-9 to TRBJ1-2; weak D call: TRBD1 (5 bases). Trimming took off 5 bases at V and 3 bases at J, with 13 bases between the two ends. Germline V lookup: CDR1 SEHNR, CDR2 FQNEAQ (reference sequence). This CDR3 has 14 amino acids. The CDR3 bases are TGTGCCAGCAGCCCCTCGGGCAGGGACTATGGCTACACCTTC. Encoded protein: CASSPSGRDYGYTF.

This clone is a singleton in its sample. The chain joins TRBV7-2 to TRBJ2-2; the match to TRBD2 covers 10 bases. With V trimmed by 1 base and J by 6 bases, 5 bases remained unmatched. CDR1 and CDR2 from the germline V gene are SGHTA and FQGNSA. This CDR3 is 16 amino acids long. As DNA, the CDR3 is TGTGCCAGCAGCTTAGTGGTGACTAGCGGGTCCGGGGAGCTGTTTTTT. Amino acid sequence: CASSLVVTSGSGELFF.

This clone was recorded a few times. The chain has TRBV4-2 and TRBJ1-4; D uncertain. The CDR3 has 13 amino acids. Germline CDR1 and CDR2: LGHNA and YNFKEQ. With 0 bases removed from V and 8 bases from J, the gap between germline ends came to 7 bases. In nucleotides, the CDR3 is TGTGCCAGCAGCCAAGATACGAGAGAAAAACTGTTTTTT. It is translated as CASSQDTREKLFF.

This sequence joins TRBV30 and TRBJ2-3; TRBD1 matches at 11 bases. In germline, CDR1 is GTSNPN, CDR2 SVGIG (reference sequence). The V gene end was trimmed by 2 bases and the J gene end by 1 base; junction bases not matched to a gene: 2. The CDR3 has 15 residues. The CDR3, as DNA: TGTGCCTGGAGTCTGGGACAGGGGGGCACAGATACGCAGTATTTT. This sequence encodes CAWSLGQGGTDTQYF.

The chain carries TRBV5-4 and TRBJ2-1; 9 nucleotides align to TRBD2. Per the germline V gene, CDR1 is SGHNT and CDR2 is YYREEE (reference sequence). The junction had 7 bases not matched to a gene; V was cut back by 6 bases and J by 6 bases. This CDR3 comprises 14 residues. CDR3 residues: CASMFQAGGNEQFF. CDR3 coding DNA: TGTGCCAGCATGTTCCAAGCGGGGGGCAATGAGCAGTTCTTC.

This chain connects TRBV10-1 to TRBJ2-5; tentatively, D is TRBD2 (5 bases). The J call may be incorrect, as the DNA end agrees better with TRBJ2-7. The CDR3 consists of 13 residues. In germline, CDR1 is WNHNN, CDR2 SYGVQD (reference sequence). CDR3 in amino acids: CASSAGKPYEQYF. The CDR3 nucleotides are TGCGCCAGCAGTGCCGGGAAGCCCTACGAGCAGTACTTC.

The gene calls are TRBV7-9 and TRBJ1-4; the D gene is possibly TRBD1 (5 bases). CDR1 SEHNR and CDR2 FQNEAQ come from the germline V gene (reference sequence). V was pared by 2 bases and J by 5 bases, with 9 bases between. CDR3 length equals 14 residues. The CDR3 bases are TGTGCCAGCAGCTTACAGGGCCTCAATGAAAAACTGTTTTTT. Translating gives CASSLQGLNEKLFF.

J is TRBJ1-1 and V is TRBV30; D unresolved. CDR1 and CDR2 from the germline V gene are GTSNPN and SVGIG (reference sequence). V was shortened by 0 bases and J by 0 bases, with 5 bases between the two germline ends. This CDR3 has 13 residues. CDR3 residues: CAWSVQLNTEAFF. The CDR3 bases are TGTGCCTGGAGTGTACAGCTGAACACTGAAGCTTTCTTT.

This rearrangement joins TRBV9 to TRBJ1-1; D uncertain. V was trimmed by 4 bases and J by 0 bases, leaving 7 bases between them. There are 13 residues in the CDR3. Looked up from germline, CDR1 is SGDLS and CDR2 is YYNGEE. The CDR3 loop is CASSQQLNTEAFF. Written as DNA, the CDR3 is TGTGCCAGCAGCCAACAGTTGAACACTGAAGCTTTCTTT.

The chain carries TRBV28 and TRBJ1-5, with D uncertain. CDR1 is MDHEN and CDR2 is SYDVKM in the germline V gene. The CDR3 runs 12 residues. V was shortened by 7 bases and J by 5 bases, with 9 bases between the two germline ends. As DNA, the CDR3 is TGTGCCAGCACCCTCCGGGATCAGCCCCAGCATTTT. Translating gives CASTLRDQPQHF. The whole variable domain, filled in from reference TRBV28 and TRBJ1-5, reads DVKVTQSSRYLVKRTGEKVFLECVQDMDHENMFWYRQDPGLGLRLIYFSYDVKMKEKGDIPEGYSVSREKKERFSLILESASTNQTSMYLCASTLRDQPQHFGDGTRLSIL.

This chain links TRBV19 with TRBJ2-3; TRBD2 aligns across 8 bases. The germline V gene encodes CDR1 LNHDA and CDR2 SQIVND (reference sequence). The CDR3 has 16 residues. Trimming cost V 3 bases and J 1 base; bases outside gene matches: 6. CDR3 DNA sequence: TGTGCCAGTAGTATGGGGATGACTAGCGGCACAGATACGCAGTATTTT. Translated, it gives CASSMGMTSGTDTQYF.

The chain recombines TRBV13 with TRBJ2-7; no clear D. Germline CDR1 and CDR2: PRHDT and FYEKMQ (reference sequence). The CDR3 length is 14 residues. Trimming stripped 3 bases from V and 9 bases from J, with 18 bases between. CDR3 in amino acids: CASSLTALPTRQYF. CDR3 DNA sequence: TGTGCCAGCAGCTTGACTGCTTTGCCTACGAGGCAGTACTTC.

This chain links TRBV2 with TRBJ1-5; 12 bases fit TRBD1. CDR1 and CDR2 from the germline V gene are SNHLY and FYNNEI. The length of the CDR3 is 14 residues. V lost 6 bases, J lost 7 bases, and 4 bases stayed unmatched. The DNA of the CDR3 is TGTGCCAGCAGGGTGGGACAGGGGGCCCAGCCCCAGCATTTT. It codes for CASRVGQGAQPQHF. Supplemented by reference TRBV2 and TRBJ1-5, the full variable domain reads EPEVTQTPSHQVTQMGQEVILRCVPISNHLYFYWYRQILGQKVEFLVSFYNNEISEKSEIFDDQFSVERPDGSNFTLKIRSTKLEDSAMYFCASRVGQGAQPQHFGDGTRLSIL.

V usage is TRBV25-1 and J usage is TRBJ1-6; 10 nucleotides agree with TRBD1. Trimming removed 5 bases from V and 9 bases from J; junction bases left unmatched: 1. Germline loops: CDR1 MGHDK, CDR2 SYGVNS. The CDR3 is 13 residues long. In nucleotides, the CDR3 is TGTGCCAGCAGTCGGGACAGGGGTTCACCCCTCCACTTT. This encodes CASSRDRGSPLHF.

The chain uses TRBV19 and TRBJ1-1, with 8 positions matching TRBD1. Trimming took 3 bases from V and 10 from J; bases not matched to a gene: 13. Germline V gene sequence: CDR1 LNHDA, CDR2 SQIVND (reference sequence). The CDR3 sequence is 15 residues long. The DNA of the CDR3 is TGTGCCAGTAGTATCGAAGGGACAGGACCGCGGGGAGCTTTCTTT. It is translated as CASSIEGTGPRGAFF.

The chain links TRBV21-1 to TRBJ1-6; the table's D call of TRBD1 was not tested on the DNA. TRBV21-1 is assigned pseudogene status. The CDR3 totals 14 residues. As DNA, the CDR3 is TGTGCCAGCAGCAAACGGACAGGGGTGTCACCCCTCCACTTT. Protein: CASSKRTGVSPLHF.

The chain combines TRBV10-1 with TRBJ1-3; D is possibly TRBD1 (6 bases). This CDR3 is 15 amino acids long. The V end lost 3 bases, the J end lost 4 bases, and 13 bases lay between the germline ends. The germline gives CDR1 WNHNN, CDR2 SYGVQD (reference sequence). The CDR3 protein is CASSESGGQGNTIYF. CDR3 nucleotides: TGCGCCAGCAGTGAATCGGGGGGCCAAGGAAACACCATATATTTT.

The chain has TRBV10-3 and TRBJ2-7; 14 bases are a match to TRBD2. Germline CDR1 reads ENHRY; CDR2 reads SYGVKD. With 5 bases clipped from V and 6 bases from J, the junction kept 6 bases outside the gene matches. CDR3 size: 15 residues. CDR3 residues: CAISRTSGGPSEQYF. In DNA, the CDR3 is TGTGCCATCAGTCGGACTAGCGGGGGGCCCAGCGAGCAGTACTTC.

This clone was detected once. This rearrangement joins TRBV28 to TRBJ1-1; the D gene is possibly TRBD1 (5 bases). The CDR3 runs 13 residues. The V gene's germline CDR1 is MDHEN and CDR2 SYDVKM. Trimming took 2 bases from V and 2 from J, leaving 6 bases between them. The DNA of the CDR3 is TGTGCCAGCAGTTTACAGGGAAACACTGAAGCTTTCTTT. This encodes CASSLQGNTEAFF.

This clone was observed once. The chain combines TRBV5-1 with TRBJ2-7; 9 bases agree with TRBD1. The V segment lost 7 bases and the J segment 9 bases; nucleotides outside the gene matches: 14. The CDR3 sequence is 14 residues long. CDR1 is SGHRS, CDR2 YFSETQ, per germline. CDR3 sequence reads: CASSPGTGISGQYF. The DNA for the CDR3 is TGCGCCAGCTCTCCCGGGACAGGGATCAGCGGGCAGTACTTC.

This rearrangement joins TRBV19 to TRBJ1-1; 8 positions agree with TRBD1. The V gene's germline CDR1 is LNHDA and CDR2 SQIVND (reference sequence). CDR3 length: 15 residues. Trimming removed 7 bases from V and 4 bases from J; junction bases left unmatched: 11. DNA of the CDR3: TGTGCCAGTAAGATGGACAGGGTCTCGGGCACTGAAGCTTTCTTT. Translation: CASKMDRVSGTEAFF.

Here the CDR3 DNA reads TGTGCCAGCAGCCCCACGGGGGGCCTCAATCAGCCCCAGCATTTT. Its translation is CASSPTGGLNQPQHF. This chain joins TRBV7-9 and TRBJ1-5, with D tentatively TRBD1 (6 bases). CDR3 length: 15 residues. Germline assignment: CDR1 SEHNR and CDR2 FQNEAQ (reference sequence). The ends were cut back, 5 bases at V and 3 bases at J, with 14 bases in the middle.

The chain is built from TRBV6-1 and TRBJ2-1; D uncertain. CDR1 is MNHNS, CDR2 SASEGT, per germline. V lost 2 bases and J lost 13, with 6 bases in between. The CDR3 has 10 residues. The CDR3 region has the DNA TGTGCCAGCAGTGAAAAATCACAGTTCTTC. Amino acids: CASSEKSQFF.